Shown below are 23 T cell receptor beta chains from a single sample sequenced in a study of technical replicates of blood from four donors. Assay: immunoSEQ multiplex PCR; the TCRdb copy retains only in-frame clones and omits some. The sample shows about 79,000 clones, 85% to 95% of them seen only once. Specimen: T cells isolated from PBMCs. The receptors were sampled from a human donor in good health.

The chain links TRBV5-1 to TRBJ2-3, with TRBD2 as a possible D gene (5 bases). This CDR3 is 16 amino acids long. CDR1 is SGHRS and CDR2 is YFSETQ in the germline V gene. The V end lost 0 bases, the J end lost 1 base, and 12 bases lay between the germline ends. CDR3 amino acids: CASSLARGGGTDTQYF. The CDR3 nucleotides are TGCGCCAGCAGCTTGGCCCGGGGTGGGGGCACAGATACGCAGTATTTT.

The genes are TRBV4-1 and TRBJ2-7, with 7 positions matching TRBD1. Per germline, CDR1 MGHRA and CDR2 YSYEKL. The CDR3 extends over 18 amino acids. The junction had 13 bases not matched to a gene; V was cut back by 0 bases and J by 2 bases. The CDR3 DNA reads as TGCGCCAGCAGCCAAGAATCAACCCCTTGGGACAGTCCCTACGAGCAGTACTTC. This gives the protein CASSQESTPWDSPYEQYF.

The chain recombines TRBV19 with TRBJ2-3; D is perhaps TRBD1 (8 bases). The germline V gene has CDR1 LNHDA and CDR2 SQIVND (reference sequence). Deletions cut 6 bases from V and 5 bases from J, with 18 bases between. This CDR3 has 15 residues. CDR3 sequence reads: CASRESTGGVDTQYF. CDR3 DNA: TGTGCCAGTAGGGAATCAACAGGGGGGGTAGATACGCAGTATTTT.

This clone has only one observation. The chain combines TRBV28 with TRBJ1-2; D not certain. The CDR3 contains 15 residues. Germline V gene data show CDR1 as MDHEN and CDR2 as SYDVKM. The ends were cut back, 3 bases at V and 4 bases at J, with 15 bases in the middle. Here the CDR3 reads CASSLALEGSYGYTF. In DNA form, the CDR3 reads TGTGCCAGCAGTTTGGCCCTCGAGGGATCCTATGGCTACACCTTC.

The chain links TRBV6-1 to TRBJ2-7, with a weak D call TRBD1 (6 bases). Per the germline V gene, CDR1 is MNHNS and CDR2 is SASEGT. The CDR3 loop spans 13 amino acids. The V end was cut by 7 bases, the J end by 2 bases, with 12 bases between. The CDR3 DNA follows: TGTGCCAGCATCAACCGGGACACCTACGAGCAGTACTTC. As protein: CASINRDTYEQYF.

This rearrangement joins TRBV5-1 to TRBJ1-5; 7 bases match TRBD1. This CDR3 comprises 18 residues. Per the germline V gene, CDR1 is SGHRS and CDR2 is YFSETQ. V shed 5 bases and J 0 bases; nucleotides not matched to a gene: 14. The CDR3 nucleotides read TGCGCCAGCAGTCCTGGAGGGGGCAGGTTTAATAGCAATCAGCCCCAGCATTTT. Encoded protein: CASSPGGGRFNSNQPQHF.

This clone was observed once. The chain couples TRBV10-3 to TRBJ1-5, with no clear D. Germline CDR1 and CDR2: ENHRY and SYGVKD. This CDR3 is 15 amino acids long. Trimming left V 0 bases short and J 4 bases short, with 10 bases between. In DNA form, the CDR3 reads TGTGCCATCAGTGAGTCGAGGGCAGCAAATCAGCCCCAGCATTTT. Encoded protein: CAISESRAANQPQHF.

This sequence joins TRBV29-1 and TRBJ2-5; 8 nucleotides match TRBD2. The germline V gene encodes CDR1 SQVTM and CDR2 ANQGSEA. This CDR3 comprises 13 residues. The trim removed 7 bases at V and 7 bases at J, leaving 11 bases unmatched. The CDR3 protein is CSAERGTRGTQYF. The CDR3 region has the DNA TGCAGCGCGGAGCGGGGGACTAGAGGGACCCAGTACTTC.

The V and J genes are TRBV27 and TRBJ1-5; D gene ambiguous. The V gene lost 0 bases and the J gene lost 6 bases, with 15 bases spanning the gap. The length of the CDR3 is 16 residues. Germline loops: CDR1 MNHEY, CDR2 SMNVEV (reference sequence). CDR3 residues: CASSLSMNLLSQPQHF. As DNA, the CDR3 is TGTGCCAGCAGTTTATCGATGAATCTATTGTCTCAGCCCCAGCATTTT.

The sample holds one count of this clone. This chain uses TRBV5-1 with TRBJ2-1, with TRBD1 matching 9 bases. The CDR3 has 16 residues. Looked up from germline, CDR1 is SGHRS and CDR2 is YFSETQ. V shed 0 bases and J 6 bases; nucleotides not matched to a gene: 7. In DNA, the CDR3 is TGCGCCAGCAGCTTGGCAGGACAGGGGTCTGGCAATGAGCAGTTCTTC. Protein product: CASSLAGQGSGNEQFF.

V is TRBV7-2 and J is TRBJ2-3, with D uncertain. The germline gives CDR1 SGHTA, CDR2 FQGNSA. The V end was cut by 1 base, the J end by 3 bases, with 5 bases between. This CDR3 has 13 residues. The CDR3 loop is CASSLGATDTQYF. DNA of the CDR3: TGTGCCAGCAGCTTAGGGGCAACAGATACGCAGTATTTT.

The chain carries TRBV4-1 and TRBJ1-1, with a tentative D call TRBD1 (5 bases). Germline lookup yields CDR1 MGHRA and CDR2 YSYEKL. The CDR3 has 15 residues. The V end lost 1 base, the J end lost 6 bases, and 15 bases lay between the germline ends. CDR3 DNA sequence: TGCGCCAGCAGCCAAGTGGTCAGGGTCCACGCTGAAGCTTTCTTT. Translated, it gives CASSQVVRVHAEAFF.

This chain joins TRBV4-1 and TRBJ2-7, with D tentatively TRBD2 (6 bases). CDR1 and CDR2 (germline): MGHRA, YSYEKL. The CDR3 contains 15 residues. V was cut by 4 bases and J by 5 bases, with 18 bases left in between. This CDR3 reads CASSLSGLVADEQYF. DNA for the CDR3: TGCGCCAGCAGCCTTTCGGGACTCGTAGCGGACGAGCAGTACTTC.

The genes are TRBV5-1 and TRBJ1-1; 7 bases fit TRBD1. Germline-derived CDR1 and CDR2 are SGHRS and YFSETQ. J gave up 5 bases and V 4 bases, and 8 bases lay outside the gene matches. CDR3 length: 14 residues. The CDR3 DNA follows: TGCGCCAGCAGCCCGGACCAGGGGGGAACTGAAGCTTTCTTT. Protein: CASSPDQGGTEAFF.

CDR3 DNA sequence: TGCGCCAGCAGTGATTCGGCTAGCGGGTCAAATGAGCAGTTCTTC. This gives the protein CASSDSASGSNEQFF. This chain uses TRBV10-2 with TRBJ2-1, with 8 bases fitting TRBD2. This CDR3 is built from 15 residues. The V and J ends lost 3 bases and 7 bases, in that order; junction bases with no gene match: 8. Germline lookup yields CDR1 WSHSY and CDR2 SAAADI.

This chain connects TRBV13 to TRBJ2-7; tentative D call: TRBD2 (6 bases). Trimming left V 4 bases short and J 3 bases short, with 10 bases between. Germline-derived CDR1 and CDR2 are PRHDT and FYEKMQ (reference sequence). CDR3 length equals 13 residues. DNA of the CDR3: TGTGCCAGCAGCTCCGGGGGTAACTACGAGCAGTACTTC. It codes for CASSSGGNYEQYF.

This chain connects TRBV14 to TRBJ2-7, with a weak D call TRBD1 (6 bases). Per the germline V gene, CDR1 is SGHDN and CDR2 is FVKESK. Trimming stripped 2 bases from V and 2 bases from J, with 10 bases between. CDR3 length: 14 amino acids. The CDR3 region is CASSQPGQPYEQYF. DNA for the CDR3: TGTGCCAGCAGCCAACCTGGACAGCCCTACGAGCAGTACTTC.

V is TRBV7-5 and J is TRBJ2-1; the table gives TRBD1 as D, unverified against the DNA. TRBV7-5 is designated a pseudogene. This CDR3 spans 15 amino acids. In DNA, the CDR3 is TGTGTCAGAAGCCAAAGAGGGGGCGGGCGTGGTGAGCAGTTCTTC. Protein sequence: CVRSQRGGGRGEQFF.

This clone was found once. J is TRBJ1-1 and V is TRBV6-1; D might be TRBD1 (6 bases). Trimming took off 6 bases at V and 7 bases at J, with 15 bases between the two ends. The V gene's germline CDR1 is MNHNS and CDR2 SASEGT. The CDR3 contains 13 residues. CDR3 nucleotide sequence: TGTGCCAGCAGCCTTGACAGGCGAGGTGAAGCTTTCTTT. This codes for CASSLDRRGEAFF.

The chain recombines TRBV21-1 with TRBJ2-1; TRBD2 is the table's D call, not checked against the DNA. TRBV21-1 corresponds to a pseudogene. This CDR3 is built from 11 residues. As DNA, the CDR3 is TGTGCCAGCAGCACACGGGGGGGCAAGTTCTTC. As protein: CASSTRGGKFF.

The chain links TRBV4-1 to TRBJ1-1; D gene uncertain. The CDR3 consists of 14 residues. The V end was cut by 0 bases, the J end by 7 bases, with 12 bases between. Germline CDR1 and CDR2: MGHRA and YSYEKL. The chain's CDR3 is CASSQESGSIEAFF. The CDR3 region has the DNA TGCGCCAGCAGCCAAGAAAGTGGTAGTATTGAAGCTTTCTTT.

This rearrangement joins TRBV6-5 to TRBJ1-4; the D is unclear. The CDR3 covers 15 residues. V gave up 0 bases and J gave up 7 bases, with 12 bases separating them. CDR1 is MNHEY, CDR2 SVGAGI, per germline. Here the CDR3 reads CASSYSLRRGEKLFF. The CDR3 region has the DNA TGTGCCAGCAGTTACTCGCTGCGAAGAGGTGAAAAACTGTTTTTT.

The chain has TRBV28 and TRBJ1-4; D is undetermined. The CDR3 runs to 15 residues. Trimming took off 6 bases at V and 0 bases at J, with 11 bases between the two ends. Germline V lookup: CDR1 MDHEN, CDR2 SYDVKM. The CDR3 DNA is TGTGCCAGCAGGATTTACTTATCAACTAATGAAAAACTGTTTTTT. Encoded protein: CASRIYLSTNEKLFF. The complete variable domain, with remaining parts taken from reference TRBV28 and TRBJ1-4, reads DVKVTQSSRYLVKRTGEKVFLECVQDMDHENMFWYRQDPGLGLRLIYFSYDVKMKEKGDIPEGYSVSREKKERFSLILESASTNQTSMYLCASRIYLSTNEKLFFGSGTQLSVL.